One and the same sample provided the 18 T cell receptor beta chains below, sequenced in a study of regulatory T cells in long-lasting Graves disease. Time point reported: newly diagnosed GD, antithyroid drugs for less than 3 months. Researchers made the TCR library from RNA that was extracted from PBMCs. According to the study, TCR beta libraries were built with iRepertoire HTBI primers and CDR3-region Arm-PCR. TCRdb itself ran the multiplex PCR reads through MiXCR, one entry per CDR3 protein. This table has hundreds of thousands of distinct CDR3 sequences, 16% appearing once. The same sample was also used in a study of T cells in Graves' hyperthyroidism and ophthalmopathy.

This specimen consisted of peripheral blood mononuclear cells (PBMCs), obtained at new diagnosis, from a patient treated with antithyroid drugs. These receptors were taken from a man aged 40-49 years with Graves disease.

In its sample, this clonotype was seen many times. The J gene is TRBJ2-1, the V gene TRBV20-1; 10 nucleotides align to TRBD2. V dropped 6 bases and J dropped 4; count of bases not matched to a gene: 6. The V gene's germline CDR1 is DFQATT and CDR2 SNEGSKA (reference sequence). The CDR3 runs to 14 residues. CDR3 sequence (DNA): TGCAGTGCAAAGGGACTAGCGCTTTACAATGAGCAGTTCTTC. This encodes CSAKGLALYNEQFF.

This clonotype appeared many times. The J gene is TRBJ2-3, the V gene TRBV6-4; D remains ambiguous. Trimming cost V 0 bases and J 2 bases, with 6 bases left between them. Germline loops: CDR1 MRHNA, CDR2 SNTAGT. CDR3 length equals 14 residues. The CDR3 is CASSDSNPTDTQYF. Written as DNA, the CDR3 is TGTGCCAGCAGTGACTCGAATCCCACAGATACGCAGTATTTT.

The sample holds many counts of this clonotype. The rearrangement joins TRBV5-1 to TRBJ2-3; the D is unclear. CDR3 length: 13 amino acids. The V gene lost 0 bases and the J gene lost 4 bases, with 6 bases spanning the gap. Germline loops: CDR1 SGHRS, CDR2 YFSETQ. The CDR3: CASSLAVADTQYF. In nucleotides, the CDR3 is TGCGCCAGCAGCTTGGCCGTGGCAGATACGCAGTATTTT.

This chain joins TRBV7-9 and TRBJ2-2; 13 nucleotides agree with TRBD2. The CDR3 runs 16 residues. CDR1 SEHNR and CDR2 FQNEAQ come from the germline V gene (reference sequence). The trim removed 2 bases at V and 9 bases at J, leaving 6 bases unmatched. CDR3 protein: CASSLPPTSGGRELFF. The CDR3 DNA sequence: TGTGCCAGCAGCTTACCCCCGACTAGCGGGGGGAGGGAGCTGTTTTTT.

This clonotype was seen ten or more times. The chain links TRBV30 to TRBJ2-1; a weak D match, TRBD1 (5 bases). Germline V gene lookup returns CDR1 GTSNPN and CDR2 SVGIG (reference sequence). This CDR3 has 14 residues. Trimming took 4 bases from V and 1 from J, leaving 11 bases between them. CDR3: CAWIRRGSYNEQFF. For the CDR3, the DNA is TGTGCCTGGATCCGTAGGGGATCCTACAATGAGCAGTTCTTC.

This clonotype was found many times. The rearrangement links TRBV4-3 to TRBJ1-6; D is uncertain. Trimming stripped 0 bases from V and 7 bases from J, with 7 bases between. Per the germline V gene, CDR1 is LGHNA and CDR2 is YSLEER. The CDR3 sequence is 14 residues long. For the CDR3, the DNA is TGCGCCAGCAGCCAAGACAGCCAGAATTCACCCCTCCACTTT. The encoded protein is CASSQDSQNSPLHF.

The chain links TRBV7-9 to TRBJ2-5; possibly TRBD2 for D (7 bases). Germline assignment: CDR1 SEHNR and CDR2 FQNEAQ (reference sequence). This CDR3 spans 15 amino acids. Trimming took off 4 bases at V and 4 bases at J, with 16 bases between the two ends. CDR3 coding DNA: TGTGCCAGCAGCTCCTTTGGGGGGGCCGGAGAGACCCAGTACTTC. Translated: CASSSFGGAGETQYF.

The rearrangement links TRBV10-1 to TRBJ2-3; perhaps TRBD2 as D (6 bases). The V gene lost 2 bases and the J gene lost 6 bases, with 15 bases spanning the gap. The germline V gene encodes CDR1 WNHNN and CDR2 SYGVQD (reference sequence). This CDR3 comprises 15 residues. In nucleotides, the CDR3 is TGCGCCAGCAGTGAGGGCGGGGAAGTGTCTGATACGCAGTATTTT. This codes for CASSEGGEVSDTQYF.

The V gene is TRBV5-1, the J gene TRBJ1-6; D may be TRBD1 (6 bases). This CDR3 contains 14 residues. Trimming took off 0 bases at V and 7 bases at J, with 8 bases between the two ends. Per germline, CDR1 SGHRS and CDR2 YFSETQ. The CDR3 loop is CASSLVRGNSPLHF. The CDR3 DNA is TGCGCCAGCAGCTTGGTCAGGGGCAATTCACCCCTCCACTTT.

The rearrangement joins TRBV12-3 or TRBV12-4 to TRBJ2-5; TRBD2 might be the D (7 bases). V dropped 5 bases and J dropped 3 bases, with 19 bases sitting between them. This CDR3 is 16 amino acids long. CDR3 in amino acids: CASSPGRGALKETQYF. CDR3 coding DNA: TGTGCCAGCAGTCCGGGACGGGGGGCCCTCAAAGAGACCCAGTACTTC.

Note on this clonotype: A much larger clone is a single base away; this may be a read error. This chain connects TRBV20-1 to TRBJ1-5, with D tentatively TRBD1 (6 bases). The germline CDR1 and CDR2 sequences are DFQATT and SNEGSKA (reference sequence). V shed 1 base and J shed 7 bases, with 14 bases lying between them. This CDR3 region has 14 residues. The CDR3 protein is CSARGRGAWQPQHF. The CDR3 DNA sequence: TGCAGTGCTAGAGGGCGGGGGGCATGGCAGCCCCAGCATTTT.

This clonotype was seen a few times. The V call is TRBV19, the J call TRBJ2-1, with a tentative D call TRBD2 (5 bases). The CDR3 runs 16 residues. Looked up from germline, CDR1 is LNHDA and CDR2 is SQIVND (reference sequence). The ends were cut back, 4 bases at V and 0 bases at J, with 13 bases in the middle. CDR3 sequence: CASSSKAVSSYNEQFF. For the CDR3, the DNA is TGTGCCAGTAGTAGTAAAGCGGTTAGCTCCTACAATGAGCAGTTCTTC.

The chain carries TRBV5-5 and TRBJ1-2; D may be TRBD1 (5 bases). Trimming cost V 0 bases and J 1 base, with 7 bases left between them. Germline V gene sequence: CDR1 SGHKS, CDR2 YYEKEE (reference sequence). The CDR3 spans 14 residues. The CDR3 is CASSLGQLNYGYTF. The CDR3 DNA follows: TGTGCCAGCAGCTTGGGACAGCTTAACTATGGCTACACCTTC.

This clonotype was detected only a few times. A much larger clone differs by one base, so this may be a read error. V is TRBV2 and J is TRBJ1-1; the match to TRBD1 covers 8 bases. The CDR3 covers 11 residues. Germline V CDR1 and CDR2: SNHLY, FYNNEI. The CDR3 DNA follows: TGTGCCAGCAGAGAGGACAGGGCAGCTTCCTTT. Its translation: CASREDRAASF.

The rearrangement joins TRBV7-9 to TRBJ2-1; TRBD2 matches 8 bases. This CDR3 contains 16 residues. Germline V lookup: CDR1 SEHNR, CDR2 FQNEAQ (reference sequence). V trimming: 3 bases; J trimming: 0 bases; junction bases outside the gene matches: 4. CDR3 nucleotide sequence: TGTGCCAGCAGCTTCCCGGGACTAGGCTCCTACAATGAGCAGTTCTTC. It specifies CASSFPGLGSYNEQFF.

The chain joins TRBV20-1 to TRBJ2-5; D call uncertain. V lost 7 bases and J lost 4, with 13 bases in between. Germline V CDR1 and CDR2: DFQATT, SNEGSKA (reference sequence). This CDR3 has 12 amino acids. The chain's CDR3 is CSGSSFGETQYF. The CDR3 region has the DNA TGCAGTGGCAGTTCCTTTGGAGAGACCCAGTACTTC.

This clonotype was seen ten or more times. V and J are TRBV5-1 and TRBJ2-3; D is possibly TRBD2 (6 bases). V lost 4 bases and J lost 3, with 18 bases in between. CDR1 is SGHRS, CDR2 YFSETQ, per germline. The CDR3 runs to 16 residues. CDR3 coding DNA: TGCGCCAGCAGCCCGGGGGTCAGTTACCAGACAGATACGCAGTATTTT. This encodes CASSPGVSYQTDTQYF. Drawing the rest from reference TRBV5-1 and TRBJ2-3, the complete variable domain is KAGVTQTPRYLIKTRGQQVTLSCSPISGHRSVSWYQQTPGQGLQFLFEYFSETQRNKGNFPGRFSGRQFSNSRSEMNVSTLELGDSALYLCASSPGVSYQTDTQYFGPGTRLTVL.

Many counts were recorded for this clonotype. This chain joins TRBV6-1 and TRBJ2-5; D call uncertain. Trimming took 5 bases from V and 3 from J, leaving 16 bases between them. The CDR3 is made up of 15 amino acids. Germline V CDR1 and CDR2: MNHNS, SASEGT. CDR3 loop: CASSPRSFMKETQYF. The DNA of the CDR3 is TGTGCCAGCAGTCCGAGGAGCTTCATGAAAGAGACCCAGTACTTC.